The 14 T cell receptor beta chains below all came from one sample that was sequenced in a study of T cell responses to AZD1222 COVID-19 vaccine (dated by TCRdb to 2020 to 2022). Libraries were built with the immunoSEQ multiplex PCR assay. Here the immuneACCESS table is served through TCRdb, limited to in-frame sequences with V and J called. Missing clones are a known gap in these copies; in checked studies unresolved V genes cover under half, and the rest lacks a known reason. The sample has 90,000 to 110,000 clones on record, around 87% of them singletons. The top ten clones comprise 2.5% to 3% of the sample. This sample's time point label indicates: baseline before first vaccination. The sample consisted of peripheral blood, taken on day 0 of AZD1222 vaccination. The receptors here all came from an adult in good health.

This clone was seen just once. The V call is TRBV28, the J call TRBJ1-3; D not certain. Germline-derived CDR1 and CDR2 are MDHEN and SYDVKM. This CDR3 is 15 amino acids long. With 8 bases removed from V and 3 bases from J, the gap between germline ends came to 17 bases. CDR3 residues: CASSTAMRVGNTIYF. DNA of the CDR3: TGTGCCAGCTCAACTGCCATGAGGGTTGGAAACACCATATATTTT. The whole variable domain, remainder taken from reference TRBV28 and TRBJ1-3, is DVKVTQSSRYLVKRTGEKVFLECVQDMDHENMFWYRQDPGLGLRLIYFSYDVKMKEKGDIPEGYSVSREKKERFSLILESASTNQTSMYLCASSTAMRVGNTIYFGEGSWLTVV.

V is TRBV29-1 and J is TRBJ1-1; TRBD1 matches at 8 bases. This CDR3 has 14 residues. With 6 bases clipped from V and 1 base from J, the junction kept 7 bases outside the gene matches. The germline V gene encodes CDR1 SQVTM and CDR2 ANQGSEA. DNA of the CDR3: TGCAGCGTGGGACAGGTTTGGGGGAACACTGAAGCTTTCTTT. Its protein is CSVGQVWGNTEAFF.

The J gene is TRBJ1-1, the V gene TRBV2; no definite D call. V lost 2 bases to trimming and J lost 1 base, with 5 bases between them. CDR1 and CDR2 (germline): SNHLY, FYNNEI. The CDR3 runs to 13 residues. The CDR3 DNA follows: TGTGCCAGCAGTGAAAGCAGGAACACTGAAGCTTTCTTT. It is translated as CASSESRNTEAFF.

The chain links TRBV21-1 to TRBJ2-7; the tabulated D call, TRBD2, remains unverified against the DNA. TRBV21-1 is classified as a pseudogene. There are 11 residues in the CDR3. This CDR3 reads CASRGTYEQYF. DNA for the CDR3: TGTGCCAGCCGAGGAACCTACGAGCAGTACTTC.

The chain employs TRBV3-1 (or the pseudogene TRBV3-2) and TRBJ2-2; 9 positions agree with TRBD1. Germline V lookup: CDR1 LGHDT, CDR2 YNNKEL (reference sequence). This CDR3 has 16 residues. J was trimmed by 6 bases and V by 3 bases; bases with no gene match: 8. The CDR3 sequence: CASSHATGGPAGELFF. The CDR3 nucleotides are TGTGCCAGCAGCCATGCTACAGGGGGCCCGGCCGGGGAGCTGTTTTTT.

As DNA, the CDR3 is TGTGCCAGCAGCTCTCCCGGGACAGGCTTCATGACGAACGAGAACACTGAAGCTTTCTTT. It yields the protein CASSSPGTGFMTNENTEAFF. The gene calls are TRBV13 and TRBJ1-1; 8 bases are shared with TRBD1. The junction had 20 bases not matched to a gene; V was cut back by 4 bases and J by 1 base. Germline values: CDR1 PRHDT, CDR2 FYEKMQ (reference sequence). The CDR3 extends over 20 amino acids.

The chain links TRBV28 to TRBJ2-7; tentatively, D is TRBD1 or TRBD2 (6 bases each). CDR3 length equals 14 residues. Germline assignment: CDR1 MDHEN and CDR2 SYDVKM. The V end lost 5 bases, the J end lost 6 bases, and 17 bases lay between the germline ends. The DNA of the CDR3 is TGTGCCAGCAGTCCCGCCCTAGGGGGGCGCGAGCAGTACTTC. Translated, it gives CASSPALGGREQYF. The full variable domain, its missing parts supplied by reference TRBV28 and TRBJ2-7, is DVKVTQSSRYLVKRTGEKVFLECVQDMDHENMFWYRQDPGLGLRLIYFSYDVKMKEKGDIPEGYSVSREKKERFSLILESASTNQTSMYLCASSPALGGREQYFGPGTRLTVT.

CDR3 DNA sequence: TGTGCCAGCAGCCCACTCGGGTTATCCTACGAGCAGTACTTC. The encoded protein is CASSPLGLSYEQYF. The chain has TRBV14 and TRBJ2-7, with D unclear. Germline V gene data show CDR1 as SGHDN and CDR2 as FVKESK. Trimming pared 4 bases from V and 1 base from J, leaving 11 bases between. The CDR3 totals 14 residues.

This chain connects TRBV20-1 to TRBJ2-7, with unresolved D. Between the trimmed V and J ends, which lost 3 bases and 0 bases, there was a span of 15 bases. Germline V gene lookup returns CDR1 DFQATT and CDR2 SNEGSKA (reference sequence). This CDR3 has 15 residues. The DNA for the CDR3 is TGCAGTGCTAGTGGGCACGGAATCCCCTCCTACGAGCAGTACTTC. Protein product: CSASGHGIPSYEQYF.

V gene TRBV28 combines with J gene TRBJ1-4, with a possible D match to TRBD1 (6 bases). There are 14 residues in the CDR3. The V end was cut by 5 bases, the J end by 7 bases, with 14 bases between. Germline V gene sequence: CDR1 MDHEN, CDR2 SYDVKM. CDR3 sequence (DNA): TGTGCCAGCAGTAGAGGGGGATTGGGTGAAAAACTGTTTTTT. It translates to CASSRGGLGEKLFF.

The rearrangement links TRBV10-1 to TRBJ1-4; maybe TRBD1 (5 bases). V gave up 0 bases and J gave up 7 bases, with 12 bases separating them. This CDR3 comprises 15 residues. Per germline, CDR1 WNHNN and CDR2 SYGVQD (reference sequence). Here the CDR3 reads CASSESRAEGEKLFF. The CDR3 DNA reads TGCGCCAGCAGTGAGTCCAGGGCCGAAGGTGAAAAACTGTTTTTT.

This chain uses TRBV4-1 with TRBJ2-5; tentative D call: TRBD1 (5 bases). Trimming stripped 0 bases from V and 4 bases from J, with 12 bases between. CDR1 is MGHRA and CDR2 is YSYEKL in the germline V gene. CDR3 length: 15 amino acids. CDR3 sequence (DNA): TGCGCCAGCAGCCAAGATATAGGGCAGGGAGAGACCCAGTACTTC. It specifies CASSQDIGQGETQYF.

The genes are TRBV7-6 and TRBJ1-1; tentatively, D is TRBD1 (5 bases). Germline assignment: CDR1 SGHVS and CDR2 FNYEAQ. V was trimmed by 1 base and J by 5 bases, leaving 14 bases between them. The CDR3 extends over 15 amino acids. CDR3 nucleotide sequence: TGTGCCAGCAGCTTAGTGATGGATGGGGGGACTGAAGCTTTCTTT. This codes for CASSLVMDGGTEAFF. Full variable domain (missing parts from reference TRBV7-6 and TRBJ1-1): GAGVSQSPRYKVTKRGQDVALRCDPISGHVSLYWYRQALGQGPEFLTYFNYEAQQDKSGLPNDRFSAERPEGSISTLTIQRTEQRDSAMYRCASSLVMDGGTEAFFGQGTRLTVV.

This chain joins TRBV10-1 and TRBJ2-1; D unresolved. There are 13 residues in the CDR3. Looked up from germline, CDR1 is WNHNN and CDR2 is SYGVQD (reference sequence). Trimming pared 9 bases from V and 5 bases from J, leaving 14 bases between. The DNA for the CDR3 is TGCGCCAGGTTACAGAGAAGGGACAATGAGCAGTTCTTC. Translated, it gives CARLQRRDNEQFF.